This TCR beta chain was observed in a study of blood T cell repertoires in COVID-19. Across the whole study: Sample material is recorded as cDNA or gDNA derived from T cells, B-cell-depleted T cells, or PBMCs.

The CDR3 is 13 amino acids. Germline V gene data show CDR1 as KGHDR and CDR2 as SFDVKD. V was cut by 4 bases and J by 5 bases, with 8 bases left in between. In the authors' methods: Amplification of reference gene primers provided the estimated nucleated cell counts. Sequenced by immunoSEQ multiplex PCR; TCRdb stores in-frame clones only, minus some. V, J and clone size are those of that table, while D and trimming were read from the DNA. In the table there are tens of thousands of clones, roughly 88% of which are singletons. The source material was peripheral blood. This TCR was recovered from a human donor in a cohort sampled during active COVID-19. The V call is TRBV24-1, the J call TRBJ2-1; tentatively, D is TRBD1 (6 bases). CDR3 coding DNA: TGTGCCACCAGTGAGTGGACAGACAATGAGCAGTTCTTC. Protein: CATSEWTDNEQFF.